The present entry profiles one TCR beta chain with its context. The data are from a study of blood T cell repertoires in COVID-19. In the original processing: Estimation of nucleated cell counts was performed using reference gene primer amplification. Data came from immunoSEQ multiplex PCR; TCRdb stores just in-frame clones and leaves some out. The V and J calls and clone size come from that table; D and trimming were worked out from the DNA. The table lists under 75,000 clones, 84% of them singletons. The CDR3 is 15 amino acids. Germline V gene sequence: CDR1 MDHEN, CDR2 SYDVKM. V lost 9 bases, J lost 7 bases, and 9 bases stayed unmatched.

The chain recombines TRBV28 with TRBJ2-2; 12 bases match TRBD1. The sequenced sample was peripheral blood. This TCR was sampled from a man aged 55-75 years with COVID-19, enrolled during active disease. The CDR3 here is CASRTGTGGFGELFF. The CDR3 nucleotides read TGTGCCAGTCGGACCGGGACAGGGGGCTTCGGGGAGCTGTTTTTT.